This T cell receptor (beta chain) was sequenced for a study of radiotherapy plus CTLA-4 blockade in lung cancer. Notes on the study in general: Blood TCR clones of tumor origin expanded after radiotherapy plus ipilimumab.

Profiling relied on immunoSEQ multiplex PCR, and the TCRdb table lists in-frame clones only, not all of them. Counted here are tens of thousands of clones, around nine tenths occurring once; the ten biggest clones make up about 0.95%. This CDR3 contains 14 residues. From germline, CDR1 is MNHEY and CDR2 SVGAGI. V lost 6 bases to trimming and J lost 3 bases, with 12 bases between them. This clone has only one observation. The target antigen is unknown. The V and J genes are TRBV6-5 and TRBJ2-1; either TRBD1 or TRBD2 may fit D (5 bases each). The clonotype comes from a human donor with non-small cell lung cancer who had stable disease on radiotherapy plus ipilimumab. The sequenced sample was peripheral blood, obtained from a patient treated with radiotherapy plus ipilimumab. This chain's CDR3 is CASRLRDHYNEQFF. The CDR3 DNA is TGTGCCAGCAGACTCCGGGACCACTACAATGAGCAGTTCTTC.